Listed below are T cell receptor beta chains from one sample, sequenced in a study of molecular identifiers for immune sequencing clone quantification. In TCRdb, the PCR reads were re-called with MiXCR into one record per CDR3 protein. The repertoire holds over 100,000 distinct CDR3 sequences, with around 37% as singletons. The sequenced sample was naive CD8+ T cells from blood, with Jurkat cell RNA spiked in. The receptors here all came from a human donor in good health. Some libraries in this study had Jurkat cell RNA spiked in. CDR3s include the opening cysteine and the closing phenylalanine or tryptophan. D genes are given only for firm matches. Size tells how often a clone was seen (once, few, many) or the class of an expanded clone, and some rows leave it out.

v_gene	d_gene	abundance	j_gene	CDR3aa	CDR3nt
TRBV24-1	NA	few	TRBJ2-3	CATSELVGYTQYF	TGTGCCACCAGTGAACTTGTGGGGTATACGCAGTATTTT
TRBV7-6	NA	NA	TRBJ2-5	CASSFGAWKGVTQYF	TGTGCCAGCAGCTTCGGCGCCTGGAAGGGAGTGACCCAGTACTTC
TRBV7-9	TRBD2	many	TRBJ2-3	CASSGDYKDTQYF	TGTGCCAGCAGCGGGGACTACAAAGATACGCAGTATTTT
TRBV5-3	TRBD2	NA	TRBJ2-1	CARSLPSGRGNEQFF	TGTGCCAGAAGCCTCCCTAGCGGGAGAGGCAATGAGCAGTTCTTC
TRBV20-1	TRBD2	few	TRBJ2-7	CSAREVAGRYEQYF	TGCAGTGCTAGAGAGGTAGCGGGGCGCTACGAGCAGTACTTC
TRBV25-1	TRBD1	many	TRBJ1-1	CASRDPGQGDTEAFF	TGTGCCAGCAGAGATCCGGGACAGGGCGACACTGAAGCTTTCTTT
TRBV28	NA	once	TRBJ1-5	CAGSWVRGSNQPQHF	TGTGCCGGCAGTTGGGTTAGGGGAAGCAATCAGCCCCAGCATTTT
TRBV10-3	NA	few	TRBJ1-2	CAISESRGAPHGYTF	TGTGCCATCAGTGAGTCAAGGGGGGCGCCCCATGGCTACACCTTC
TRBV27	NA	few	TRBJ2-1	CASSLQGPYNEQFF	TGTGCCAGCAGTTTACAGGGCCCCTACAATGAGCAGTTCTTC
TRBV28	NA	NA	TRBJ2-7	CASSSRLVLPAQYF	TGTGCCAGCAGTTCAAGACTAGTACTACCTGCGCAGTACTTC
TRBV7-2	TRBD2	few	TRBJ2-3	CASSLLGLTTDTQNF	TGTGCCAGCAGCTTATTGGGACTAACCACAGATACGCAGAATTTT
TRBV6-2/TRBV6-3	NA	NA	TRBJ2-6	CASSYSAGDLRSGANVLTF	TGTGCCAGCAGTTACTCTGCCGGGGACCTGCGCTCTGGGGCCAACGTCCTGACTTTC
TRBV11-2	NA	NA	TRBJ1-1	CASSLWLNTEAFF	TGTGCCAGCAGCTTGTGGTTGAACACTGAAGCTTTCTTT
TRBV21-1	NA	few	TRBJ2-1	CASSKDRTGTYNEQFF	TGTGCCAGCAGCAAAGATAGGACAGGGACCTACAATGAGCAGTTCTTC
TRBV19	TRBD1	few	TRBJ2-7	CASSAGTGGSYEQYF	TGTGCCAGTAGCGCAGGGACAGGGGGCTCCTACGAGCAGTACTTC
TRBV28	TRBD2	many	TRBJ2-3	CASRAGTSSTDTQYF	TGTGCCAGCAGGGCCGGGACTAGTAGCACAGATACGCAGTATTTT
TRBV4-2	NA	few	TRBJ1-5	CASSQDLPWQGGQPQHF	TGTGCCAGCAGCCAAGATCTACCGTGGCAGGGTGGACAGCCCCAGCATTTT
TRBV7-9	NA	NA	TRBJ1-6	CASSLSAVVHF	TGTGCCAGCAGCTTATCGGCAGTGGTCCACTTT
TRBV20-1	TRBD2	few	TRBJ2-7	CSARATSGSLYF	TGCAGTGCTAGAGCAACTAGCGGGAGTCTGTACTTC
TRBV2	TRBD1	NA	TRBJ1-5	CASSWTGVDQPQHF	TGTGCCAGCAGTTGGACAGGGGTGGATCAGCCCCAGCATTTT
TRBV18	TRBD2	few	TRBJ2-5	CASSPRAGSQETQYF	TGTGCCAGCTCACCTCGAGCGGGATCCCAAGAGACCCAGTACTTC
TRBV6-2/TRBV6-3	TRBD1	many	TRBJ2-5	CASSDWTGAEETQYF	TGTGCCAGCAGTGATTGGACAGGTGCTGAAGAGACCCAGTACTTC
TRBV27	NA	few	TRBJ1-1	CASSLAQRANTEAFF	TGTGCCAGCAGTTTGGCGCAGAGGGCGAACACTGAAGCTTTCTTT
TRBV28	NA	NA	TRBJ2-3	CASSSQRGLLTDTQYF	TGTGCCAGCAGTTCCCAACGGGGGCTCCTCACAGATACGCAGTATTTT
TRBV6-5	NA	many	TRBJ1-1	CASSYYGENTEAFF	TGTGCCAGCAGTTACTATGGGGAGAACACTGAAGCTTTCTTT
TRBV18	TRBD1	NA	TRBJ2-2	CASSPPGTGRTGELSF	TGTGCCAGCTCACCCCCTGGGACAGGGCGGACCGGGGAGCTGTCTTTT
TRBV28	TRBD2	NA	TRBJ2-7	CASSATSGSYEQYF	TGTGCCAGCAGTGCGACTAGCGGGAGTTACGAGCAGTACTTC
TRBV27	NA	few	TRBJ1-5	CASSFWGQSNQPQHF	TGTGCCAGCAGTTTTTGGGGGCAAAGCAATCAGCCCCAGCATTTT
TRBV9	NA	NA	TRBJ1-3	CASSVGPGNTIYF	TGTGCCAGCAGCGTAGGGCCTGGAAACACCATATATTTT
TRBV5-6	NA	NA	TRBJ2-5	CASSWRRPGETQDF	TGTGCCAGCAGCTGGAGGAGGCCCGGAGAGACCCAGGACTTC
TRBV28	TRBD2	NA	TRBJ2-7	CASSPVAGTGEQYF	TGTGCCAGCAGTCCTGTAGCGGGGACGGGGGAGCAGTACTTC
TRBV4-1	NA	many	TRBJ2-3	CASSQGSRGDTQYF	TGCGCCAGCAGCCAAGGCAGCAGGGGTGATACGCAGTATTTT
TRBV9	TRBD1	NA	TRBJ1-2	CASSVEGQAIYTF	TGTGCCAGCAGCGTAGAAGGACAGGCCATTTACACCTTC
TRBV5-6	NA	NA	TRBJ2-2	CASSMGLPKTGELFF	TGTGCCAGCAGCATGGGACTTCCCAAAACCGGGGAGCTGTTTTTT
TRBV19	NA	few	TRBJ2-6	CASTLMGVAGANVLTF	TGTGCCAGTACCCTTATGGGGGTCGCTGGGGCCAACGTCCTGACTTTC
TRBV12-3/TRBV12-4	NA	NA	TRBJ2-7	CASSSTSYEQYF	TGTGCCAGCAGTTCGACTAGCTACGAGCAGTACTTC
TRBV4-3	TRBD2	NA	TRBJ2-3	CASSQDVTTSGRQTDTQYF	TGCGCCAGCAGCCAAGATGTCACAACTAGCGGGAGGCAGACAGATACGCAGTATTTT